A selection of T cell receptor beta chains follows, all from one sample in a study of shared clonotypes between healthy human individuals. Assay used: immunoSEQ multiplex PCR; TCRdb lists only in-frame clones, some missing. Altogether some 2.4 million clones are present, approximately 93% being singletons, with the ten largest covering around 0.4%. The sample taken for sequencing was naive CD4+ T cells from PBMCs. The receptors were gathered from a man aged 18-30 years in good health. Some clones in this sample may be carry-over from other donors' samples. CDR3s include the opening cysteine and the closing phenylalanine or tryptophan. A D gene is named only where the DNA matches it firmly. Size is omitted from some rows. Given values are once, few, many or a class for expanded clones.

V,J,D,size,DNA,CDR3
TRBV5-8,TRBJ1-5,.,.,TGTGCCAGCAGCTGGGTCTTGGGGGTGGATCAGCCCCAGCATTTT,CASSWVLGVDQPQHF
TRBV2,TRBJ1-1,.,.,TGTGCCAGCAGTGTCGCACTTCGTGACACTGAAGCTTTCTTT,CASSVALRDTEAFF
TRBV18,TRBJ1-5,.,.,TGTGCCAGCTCGTCGGGGGCAGTGAGCAATCAGCCCCAGCATTTT,CASSSGAVSNQPQHF
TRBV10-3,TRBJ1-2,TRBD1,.,TGTGCCATCAGCCCGGGACAGGGAGGTGGCTACACCTTC,CAISPGQGGGYTF
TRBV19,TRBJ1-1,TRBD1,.,TGTGCCAGTAGTACCAGGGGGCAAACTGAAGCTTTCTTT,CASSTRGQTEAFF
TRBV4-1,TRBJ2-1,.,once,TGCGCCAGCAGCCTCATTTCGGTTAGTGAGCAGTTCTTC,CASSLISVSEQFF
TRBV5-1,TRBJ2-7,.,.,TGCGCCAGCAGCCCCTATTCCTCCTACGAGCAGTACTTC,CASSPYSSYEQYF
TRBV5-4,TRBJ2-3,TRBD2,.,TGTGCCAGCAGCCCACGACTAGCGGGAAAAACAGATACGCAGTATTTT,CASSPRLAGKTDTQYF
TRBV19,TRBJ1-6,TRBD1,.,TGTGCCAGTAGTATGACAGGGGGCGATTCACCCCTCCACTTT,CASSMTGGDSPLHF
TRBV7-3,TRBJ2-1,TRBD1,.,TGTGCCAGCAGCTTCGACAGGGCAAGTGGCGAGCAGTTCTTC,CASSFDRASGEQFF